This T cell receptor (beta chain) was retrieved from a study of cytomegalovirus exposure and HLA in healthy donors. V lost 3 bases to trimming and J lost 4 bases; unmatched junction nucleotides: 11. The CDR3 spans 15 residues. Germline V gives CDR1 SQVTM, CDR2 ANQGSEA. Amplification used 60 Vbeta primers and 13 Jbeta primers. TCRdb's copy holds only in-frame clones and misses some; the assay was immunoSEQ multiplex PCR. The table records roughly 170,000 clones, approximately 80% of them present only once. This sequence was found in a woman in her thirties in good health and CMV-seronegative. The sequenced sample was PBMCs. J is TRBJ1-2 and V is TRBV29-1; 7 bases are shared with TRBD1. In nucleotides, the CDR3 is TGCAGCGTTGAGGTGTGGGGACAGTCTTCCTATGGCTACACCTTC. It translates to CSVEVWGQSSYGYTF.